This paragraph reports one TCR beta chain. Its antigen is currently unknown. V was clipped by 2 bases and J by 8 bases, with 13 bases between them. The CDR3 is 13 amino acids. Germline CDR1 reads SGDLS; CDR2 reads YYNGEE. This record comes from a study of cytomegalovirus exposure and HLA in healthy donors. Overall study context: Researchers previously reported finding roughly 120 million unique TCR beta sequences from 170 million or so T cells. In terms of ancestry, the Caucasian-associated cluster contained roughly four fifths of the roughly 400 genotyped donors. Study-wide findings and caveats: Later work found that TCR association rates differed between HLA loci; DRB1 had the most and HLA-C the fewest.

Amplification used 60 Vbeta primers and 13 Jbeta primers. Libraries were prepared by immunoSEQ multiplex PCR; TCRdb keeps only in-frame clonotypes and omits some of them. The table has about 160,000 clones, around 80% seen once. The clonotype was recovered from a male donor in good health and CMV-seropositive. Sequenced: PBMCs. J is TRBJ1-2 and V is TRBV9, with a possible D match to TRBD1 (5 bases). CDR3 bases: TGTGCCAGCAGCGTCTACGGGGGATTAGGCTACACCTTC. It is translated as CASSVYGGLGYTF.